A selection of T cell receptor beta chains follows, all from one sample in a study of blood T cells in healthy people across ages. MiXCR, applied by TCRdb to the 5' RACE reads, yields one record per CDR3 protein. The sample gives roughly 1.5 million distinct CDR3 sequences, 40% to 45% of which show up once; approximately 4% is in the top ten. Sequencing was done on a sample of blood. Receptors were obtained from a woman aged 18-29 years in good health. The CDR3 runs from the conserved cysteine through the conserved F or W.

j_call v_call cdr3_aa
TRBJ1-5 TRBV6-2/TRBV6-3 CASNTGASNQPQHF
TRBJ1-2 TRBV12-3/TRBV12-4 CASSLWDRDDGYTF
TRBJ2-5 TRBV7-3 CASSPGYTTGTQYF
TRBJ2-3 TRBV9 CASSDQAGLAHDTQYF
TRBJ1-2 TRBV27 CASSLNNRTPDHYGYTF
TRBJ2-1 TRBV7-2 CASSYDYLNEQFF
TRBJ2-5 TRBV7-2 CASSLGDAHRETQYF
TRBJ2-1 TRBV13 CASSSGTSGPSYNEQFF
TRBJ2-3 TRBV7-2 CASSVSRGEDTQYF
TRBJ2-5 TRBV7-2 CASSVARGVWKYF
TRBJ2-2 TRBV29-1 CSVEDPARQGTGELFF